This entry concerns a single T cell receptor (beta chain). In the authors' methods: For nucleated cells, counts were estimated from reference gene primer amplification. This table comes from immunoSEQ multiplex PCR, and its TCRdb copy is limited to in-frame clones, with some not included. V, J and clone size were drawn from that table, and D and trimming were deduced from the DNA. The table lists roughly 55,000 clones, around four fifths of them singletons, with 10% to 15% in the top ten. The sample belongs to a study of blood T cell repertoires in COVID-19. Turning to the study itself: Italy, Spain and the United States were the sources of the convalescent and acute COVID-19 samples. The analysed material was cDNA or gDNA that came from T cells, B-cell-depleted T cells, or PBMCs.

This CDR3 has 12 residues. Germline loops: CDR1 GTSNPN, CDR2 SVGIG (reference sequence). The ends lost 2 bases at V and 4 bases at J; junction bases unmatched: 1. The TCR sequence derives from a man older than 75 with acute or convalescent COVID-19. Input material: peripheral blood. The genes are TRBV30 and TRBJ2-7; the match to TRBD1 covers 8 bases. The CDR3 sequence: CAWSRQGYEQYF. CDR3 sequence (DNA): TGTGCCTGGAGTAGACAGGGGTACGAGCAGTACTTC.